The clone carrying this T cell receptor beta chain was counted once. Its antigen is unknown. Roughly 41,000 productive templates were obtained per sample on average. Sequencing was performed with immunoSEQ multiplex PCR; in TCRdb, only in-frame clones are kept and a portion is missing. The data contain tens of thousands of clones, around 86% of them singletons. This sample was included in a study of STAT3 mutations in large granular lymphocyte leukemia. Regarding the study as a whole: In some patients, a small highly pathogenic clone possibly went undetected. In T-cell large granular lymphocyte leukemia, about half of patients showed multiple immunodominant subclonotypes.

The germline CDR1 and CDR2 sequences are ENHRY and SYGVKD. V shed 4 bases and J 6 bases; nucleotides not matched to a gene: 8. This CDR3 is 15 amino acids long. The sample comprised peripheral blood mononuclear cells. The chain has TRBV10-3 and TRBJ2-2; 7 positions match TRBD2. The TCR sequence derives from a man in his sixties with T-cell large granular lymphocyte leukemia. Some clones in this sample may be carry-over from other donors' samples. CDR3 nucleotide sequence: TGTGCCATCAGTGTCGGCGGGAGTGCAGCCGGGGAGCTGTTTTTT. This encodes CAISVGGSAAGELFF.